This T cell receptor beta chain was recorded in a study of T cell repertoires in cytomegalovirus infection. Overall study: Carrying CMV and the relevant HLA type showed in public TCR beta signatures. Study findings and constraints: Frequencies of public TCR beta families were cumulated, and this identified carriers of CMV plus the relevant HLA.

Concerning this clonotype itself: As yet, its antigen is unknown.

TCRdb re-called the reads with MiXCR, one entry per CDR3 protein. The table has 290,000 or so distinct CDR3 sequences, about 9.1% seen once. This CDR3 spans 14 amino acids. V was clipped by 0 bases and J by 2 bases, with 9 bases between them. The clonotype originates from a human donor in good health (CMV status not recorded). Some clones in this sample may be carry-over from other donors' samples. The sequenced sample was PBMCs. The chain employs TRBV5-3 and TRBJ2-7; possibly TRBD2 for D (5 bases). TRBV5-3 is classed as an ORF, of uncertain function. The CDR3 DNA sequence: TGTGCCAGAAGCTTGGGAGCGGCCGCCTACGAGCAGTACTTC. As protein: CARSLGAAAYEQYF.